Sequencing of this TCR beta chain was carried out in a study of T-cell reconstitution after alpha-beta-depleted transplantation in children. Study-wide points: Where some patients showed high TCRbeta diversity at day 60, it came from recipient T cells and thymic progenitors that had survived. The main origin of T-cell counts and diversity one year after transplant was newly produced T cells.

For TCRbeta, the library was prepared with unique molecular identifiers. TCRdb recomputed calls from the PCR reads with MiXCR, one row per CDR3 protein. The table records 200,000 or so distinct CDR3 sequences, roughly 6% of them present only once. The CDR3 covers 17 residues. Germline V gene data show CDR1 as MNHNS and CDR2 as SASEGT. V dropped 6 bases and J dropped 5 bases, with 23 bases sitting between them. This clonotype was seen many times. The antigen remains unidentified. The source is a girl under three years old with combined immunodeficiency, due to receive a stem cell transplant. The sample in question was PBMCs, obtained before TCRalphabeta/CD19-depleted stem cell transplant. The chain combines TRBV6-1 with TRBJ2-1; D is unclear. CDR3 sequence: CASSSFPPSAADNEQFF. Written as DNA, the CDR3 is TGTGCCAGCAGCTCCTTCCCCCCCTCGGCTGCGGACAATGAGCAGTTCTTC.